These T cell receptor beta chains were read from a single sample in a study of identical twins. TCRdb re-called the 5' RACE reads with MiXCR, one entry per CDR3 protein. The table lists hundreds of thousands of distinct CDR3 sequences, 20% to 25% of them singletons. This sample also belongs to another study, concerning T cells expressing NK-cell markers.

The sequencing sample was made of CD4+ T cells sorted from blood. These receptors originate from a woman under 30 in good health. CDR3s include the opening cysteine and the closing phenylalanine or tryptophan. Fields, in order: J gene, V gene, D gene, clone size, CDR3 protein, CDR3 DNA. A D gene is named only where the DNA matches it firmly. Expanded clones are given a class, and other clones once, few, many or no size at all.

j_call: TRBJ1-1
v_call: TRBV6-5
d_call: .
clone_size: few
cdr3_aa: CASSYRVVTEAFF
cdr3_nt: TGTGCCAGCAGTTACAGGGTAGTCACTGAAGCTTTCTTT

j_call: TRBJ2-1
v_call: TRBV29-1
d_call: .
clone_size: .
cdr3_aa: CSVERRTSNEQFF
cdr3_nt: TGCAGCGTTGAAAGAAGAACTAGCAATGAGCAGTTCTTC

j_call: TRBJ2-7
v_call: TRBV5-1
d_call: .
clone_size: few
cdr3_aa: CASSLGEGVPYF
cdr3_nt: TGCGCCAGCAGCTTAGGCGAGGGGGTTCCGTACTTC

j_call: TRBJ1-2
v_call: TRBV29-1
d_call: .
clone_size: few
cdr3_aa: CSGNREDVGYTF
cdr3_nt: TGCAGCGGAAACAGGGAGGACGTTGGCTACACCTTC

j_call: TRBJ2-5
v_call: TRBV12-3/TRBV12-4
d_call: .
clone_size: .
cdr3_aa: CASTRHGTETQYF
cdr3_nt: TGTGCCAGCACCCGACACGGGACGGAGACCCAGTACTTC

j_call: TRBJ2-1
v_call: TRBV2
d_call: .
clone_size: .
cdr3_aa: CASSELGFSYNEQFF
cdr3_nt: TGTGCCAGCAGTGAACTGGGATTCTCCTACAATGAGCAGTTCTTC

j_call: TRBJ2-2
v_call: TRBV20-1
d_call: .
clone_size: .
cdr3_aa: CSARSRVGVTGELFF
cdr3_nt: TGCAGTGCTAGATCACGGGTGGGGGTCACCGGGGAGCTGTTTTTT

j_call: TRBJ2-5
v_call: TRBV12-3/TRBV12-4
d_call: .
clone_size: once
cdr3_aa: CASSGTFQGSGETQYF
cdr3_nt: TGTGCCAGCAGTGGGACCTTCCAGGGGTCTGGGGAGACCCAGTACTTC

j_call: TRBJ2-1
v_call: TRBV7-9
d_call: TRBD2
clone_size: few
cdr3_aa: CASSSRSSGGITDEQFF
cdr3_nt: TGTGCCAGCAGCTCTCGATCTAGCGGGGGAATAACGGATGAGCAGTTCTTC

j_call: TRBJ2-3
v_call: TRBV6-5
d_call: TRBD2
clone_size: .
cdr3_aa: CASSWEGESTDTQYF
cdr3_nt: TGTGCCAGCAGTTGGGAGGGTGAAAGCACAGATACGCAGTATTTT

j_call: TRBJ1-2
v_call: TRBV20-1
d_call: TRBD1
clone_size: .
cdr3_aa: CSAREQGRSGYTF
cdr3_nt: TGCAGTGCTAGAGAACAGGGGAGAAGTGGCTACACCTTC

j_call: TRBJ2-1
v_call: TRBV20-1
d_call: .
clone_size: .
cdr3_aa: CSPADTREQFF
cdr3_nt: TGCAGTCCCGCTGACACACGGGAGCAGTTCTTC

j_call: TRBJ1-4
v_call: TRBV10-3
d_call: .
clone_size: few
cdr3_aa: CAISEEEGANEKLFF
cdr3_nt: TGTGCCATCAGTGAGGAAGAGGGGGCTAATGAAAAACTGTTTTTT

j_call: TRBJ2-3
v_call: TRBV20-1
d_call: TRBD2
clone_size: .
cdr3_aa: CSASTGGHTDTQYF
cdr3_nt: TGCAGTGCTAGTACGGGAGGCCACACAGATACGCAGTATTTT

j_call: TRBJ2-1
v_call: TRBV12-3/TRBV12-4
d_call: .
clone_size: once
cdr3_aa: CASSLQDPQWYEQFF
cdr3_nt: TGTGCCAGCAGTTTACAGGACCCCCAATGGTATGAGCAGTTCTTC

j_call: TRBJ2-7
v_call: TRBV20-1
d_call: .
clone_size: .
cdr3_aa: CSAILRDSDYEQYF
cdr3_nt: TGCAGTGCTATACTCCGGGACTCTGATTACGAGCAGTACTTC

j_call: TRBJ2-5
v_call: TRBV5-1
d_call: TRBD2
clone_size: few
cdr3_aa: CASSFTSAEETQYF
cdr3_nt: TGCGCCAGCAGTTTCACTAGCGCGGAAGAGACCCAGTACTTC

j_call: TRBJ1-1
v_call: TRBV3-1
d_call: .
clone_size: many
cdr3_aa: CASSPHGENTEAFF
cdr3_nt: TGTGCCAGCAGCCCGCACGGAGAGAACACTGAAGCTTTCTTT